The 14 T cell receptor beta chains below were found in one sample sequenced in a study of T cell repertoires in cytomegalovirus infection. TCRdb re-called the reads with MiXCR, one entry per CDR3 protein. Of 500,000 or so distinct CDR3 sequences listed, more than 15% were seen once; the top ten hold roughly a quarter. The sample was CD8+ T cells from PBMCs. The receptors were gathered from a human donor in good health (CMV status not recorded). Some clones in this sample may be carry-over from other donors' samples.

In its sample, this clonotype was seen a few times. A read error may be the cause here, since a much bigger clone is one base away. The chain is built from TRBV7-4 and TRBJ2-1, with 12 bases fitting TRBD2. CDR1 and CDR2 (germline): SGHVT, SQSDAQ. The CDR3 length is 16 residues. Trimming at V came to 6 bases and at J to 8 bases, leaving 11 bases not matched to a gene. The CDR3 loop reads CASSTTSGSRKDEQFF. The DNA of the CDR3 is TGTGCCAGCAGTACGACTAGCGGGAGCCGTAAAGATGAGCAGTTCTTC.

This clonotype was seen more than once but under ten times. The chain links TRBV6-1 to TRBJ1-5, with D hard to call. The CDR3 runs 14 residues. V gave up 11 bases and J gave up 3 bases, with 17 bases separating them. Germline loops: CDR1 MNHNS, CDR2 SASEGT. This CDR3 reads CAATWGLNNQPQHF. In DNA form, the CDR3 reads TGTGCCGCTACGTGGGGTTTGAACAATCAGCCCCAGCATTTT.

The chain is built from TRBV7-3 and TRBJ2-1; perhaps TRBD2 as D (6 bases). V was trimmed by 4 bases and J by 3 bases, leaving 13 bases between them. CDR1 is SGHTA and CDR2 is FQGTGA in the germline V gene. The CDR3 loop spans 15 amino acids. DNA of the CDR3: TGTGCCAGCAGCTCCCGCGGGGCCAACTACAATGAGCAGTTCTTC. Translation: CASSSRGANYNEQFF.

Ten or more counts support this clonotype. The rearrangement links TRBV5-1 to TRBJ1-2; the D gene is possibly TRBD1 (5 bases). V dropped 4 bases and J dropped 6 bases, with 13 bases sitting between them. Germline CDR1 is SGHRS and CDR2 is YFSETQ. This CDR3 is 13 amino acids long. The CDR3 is CASSQTGNNGYTF. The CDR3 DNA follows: TGCGCCAGCAGCCAAACAGGCAACAATGGCTACACCTTC.

The CDR3 bases are TGTGCCAGCAGTTTTCCGACTAGCGGGAGCAACAATGAGCAGTTCTTC. Encoded protein: CASSFPTSGSNNEQFF. This sequence joins TRBV6-6 and TRBJ2-1; the match to TRBD2 covers 12 bases. CDR1 is MNHNY, CDR2 SVGAGI, per germline (reference sequence). V dropped 4 bases and J dropped 5; count of bases not matched to a gene: 6. The CDR3 covers 16 residues.

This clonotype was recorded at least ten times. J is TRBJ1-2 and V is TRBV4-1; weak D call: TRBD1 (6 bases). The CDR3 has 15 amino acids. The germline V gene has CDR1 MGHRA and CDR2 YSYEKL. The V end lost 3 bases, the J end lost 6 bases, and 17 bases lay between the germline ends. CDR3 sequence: CASSHYRDTGDGYTF. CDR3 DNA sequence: TGCGCCAGCAGCCATTACCGGGACACCGGTGATGGCTACACCTTC.

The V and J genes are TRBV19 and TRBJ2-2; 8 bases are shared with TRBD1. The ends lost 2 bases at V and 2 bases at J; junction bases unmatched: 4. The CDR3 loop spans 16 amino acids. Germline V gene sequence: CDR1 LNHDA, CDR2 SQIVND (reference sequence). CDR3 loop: CASSIRTGTNTGELFF. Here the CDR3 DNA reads TGTGCCAGTAGTATACGGACAGGGACTAACACCGGGGAGCTGTTTTTT.

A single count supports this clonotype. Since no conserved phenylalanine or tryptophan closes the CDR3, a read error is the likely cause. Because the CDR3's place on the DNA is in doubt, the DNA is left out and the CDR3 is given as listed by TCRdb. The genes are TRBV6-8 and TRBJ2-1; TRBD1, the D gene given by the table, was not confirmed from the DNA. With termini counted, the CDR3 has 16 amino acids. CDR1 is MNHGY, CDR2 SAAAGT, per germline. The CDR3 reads CASTRLNRGRNNEQLL.

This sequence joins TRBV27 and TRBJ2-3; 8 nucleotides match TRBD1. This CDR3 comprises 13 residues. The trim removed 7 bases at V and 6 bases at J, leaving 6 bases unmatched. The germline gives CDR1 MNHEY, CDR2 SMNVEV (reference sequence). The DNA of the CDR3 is TGTGCCAGCACCTGGACAGGGATCGATACGCAGTATTTT. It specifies CASTWTGIDTQYF.

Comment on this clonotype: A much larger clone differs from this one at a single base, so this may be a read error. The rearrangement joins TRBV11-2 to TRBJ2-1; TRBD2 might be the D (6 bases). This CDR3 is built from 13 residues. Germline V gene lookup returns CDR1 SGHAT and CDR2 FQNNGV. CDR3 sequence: CVSSYGTDNEQFF. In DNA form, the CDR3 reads TGTGTCAGCAGCTACGGGACTGACAATGAGCAGTTCTTC.

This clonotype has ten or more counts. The CDR3, as DNA: TGTGCCAGCAGCCCCCGGGACTTCGGGCCCCAGCATTTT. Protein sequence: CASSPRDFGPQHF. V gene TRBV7-9 combines with J gene TRBJ1-5, with TRBD1 as a possible D gene (5 bases). The ends were cut back, 5 bases at V and 9 bases at J, with 14 bases in the middle. The germline V gene has CDR1 SEHNR and CDR2 FQNEAQ (reference sequence). The CDR3 runs to 13 residues.

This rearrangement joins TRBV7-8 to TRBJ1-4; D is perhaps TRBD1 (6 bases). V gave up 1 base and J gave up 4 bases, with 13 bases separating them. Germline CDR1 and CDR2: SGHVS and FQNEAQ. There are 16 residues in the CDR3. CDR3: CASSLVPGHLNEKLFF. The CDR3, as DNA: TGTGCCAGCAGCTTAGTACCGGGACACCTTAATGAAAAACTGTTTTTT.

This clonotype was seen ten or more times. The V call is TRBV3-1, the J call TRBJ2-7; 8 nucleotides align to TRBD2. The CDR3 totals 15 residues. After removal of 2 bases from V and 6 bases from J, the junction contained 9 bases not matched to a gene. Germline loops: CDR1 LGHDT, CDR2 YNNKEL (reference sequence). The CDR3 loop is CASSQIQAGAVEQYF. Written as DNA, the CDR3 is TGTGCCAGCAGCCAAATTCAAGCGGGAGCAGTCGAGCAGTACTTC.

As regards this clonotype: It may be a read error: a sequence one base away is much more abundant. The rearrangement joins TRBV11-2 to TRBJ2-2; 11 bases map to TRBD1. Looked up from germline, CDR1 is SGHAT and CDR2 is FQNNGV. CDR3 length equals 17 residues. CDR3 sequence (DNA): TGTGCCAGCAGCGAATGGACAGGGGGCACGAACACCGGGGAGCTGTCTTTT. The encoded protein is CASSEWTGGTNTGELSF.